The clone carrying this TCR beta chain appeared a few times. Trimming left V 0 bases short and J 0 bases short, with 4 bases between. This CDR3 comprises 15 residues. The germline V gene encodes CDR1 SGDLS and CDR2 YYNGEE. These data belong to a study of T-cell reconstitution after alpha-beta-depleted transplantation in children. A TCRbeta library incorporating unique molecular identifiers was prepared. MiXCR was run by TCRdb on the PCR reads, yielding one entry per CDR3 protein. The table lists about 7,900 distinct CDR3 sequences, roughly a sixth of them singletons. The sequencing here drew on PBMCs, mostly from graft donor cells, taken 60 days after TCRalphabeta/CD19-depleted stem cell transplant. The source of this sequence is a girl under three years old who had a stem cell transplant for combined immunodeficiency, so the T cells may come from the graft donor. The gene calls are TRBV9 and TRBJ2-6; no clear D. The CDR3 loop is CASSVGNSGANVLTF. The CDR3 DNA reads TGTGCCAGCAGCGTAGGCAACTCTGGGGCCAACGTCCTGACTTTC.